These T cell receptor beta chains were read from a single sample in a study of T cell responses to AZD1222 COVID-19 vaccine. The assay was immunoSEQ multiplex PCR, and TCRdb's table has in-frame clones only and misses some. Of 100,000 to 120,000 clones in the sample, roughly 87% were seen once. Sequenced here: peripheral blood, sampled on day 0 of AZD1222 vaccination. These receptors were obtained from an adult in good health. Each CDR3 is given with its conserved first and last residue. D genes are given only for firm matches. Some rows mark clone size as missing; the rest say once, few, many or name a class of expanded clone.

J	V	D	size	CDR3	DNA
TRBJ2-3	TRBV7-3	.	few	CASSQLGADTDTQYF	TGTGCCAGCAGTCAGTTAGGGGCAGACACAGATACGCAGTATTTT
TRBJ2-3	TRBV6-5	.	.	CASNGGPTDTQYF	TGTGCCAGCAATGGAGGACCCACAGATACGCAGTATTTT
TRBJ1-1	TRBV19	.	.	CASSTPNPGVGNTEAFF	TGTGCCAGTAGTACACCAAATCCAGGGGTGGGGAACACTGAAGCTTTCTTT
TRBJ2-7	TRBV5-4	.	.	CASSLASMGPGYEQYF	TGTGCCAGCAGCTTGGCGTCTATGGGGCCAGGCTACGAGCAGTACTTC
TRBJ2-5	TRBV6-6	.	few	CASSQVEETQYF	TGTGCCAGCTCCCAGGTTGAAGAGACCCAGTACTTC
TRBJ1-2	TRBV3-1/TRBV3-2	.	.	CASSHVESYGYTF	TGTGCCAGCAGCCATGTAGAGAGCTATGGCTACACCTTC
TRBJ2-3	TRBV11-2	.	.	CASSRTDTQYF	TGTGCCAGCAGCCGGACAGATACGCAGTATTTT
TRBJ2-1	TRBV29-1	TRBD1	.	CSVRQGEWSYNEQFF	TGCAGCGTCCGACAGGGGGAGTGGTCCTACAATGAGCAGTTCTTC
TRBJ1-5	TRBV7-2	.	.	CASSSLEGPQHF	TGTGCCAGCAGCTCCCTAGAGGGGCCCCAGCATTTT
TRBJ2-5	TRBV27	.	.	CASSSGPAMGLETQYF	TGTGCCAGCAGTTCAGGCCCAGCGATGGGTCTGGAGACCCAGTACTTC
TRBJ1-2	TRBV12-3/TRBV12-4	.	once	CASSRPTYGYTF	TGTGCCAGCAGTCGACCGACCTATGGCTACACCTTC
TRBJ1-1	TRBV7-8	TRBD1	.	CASSSRAGGPNTEAFF	TGTGCCAGCAGCTCTCGGGCAGGGGGCCCGAACACTGAAGCTTTCTTT
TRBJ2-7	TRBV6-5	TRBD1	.	CASRVTGVETYEQYF	TGTGCCAGCAGGGTGACAGGGGTCGAAACCTACGAGCAGTACTTC
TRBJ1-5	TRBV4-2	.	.	CASSQDPGVRQPQHF	TGTGCCAGCAGCCAAGATCCAGGGGTGCGGCAGCCCCAGCATTTT
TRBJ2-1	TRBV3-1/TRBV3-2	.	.	CASSQDPGPGREQFF	TGTGCCAGCAGCCAAGATCCCGGACCGGGACGGGAGCAGTTCTTC
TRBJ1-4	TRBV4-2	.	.	CASSLSEGPNEKLFF	TGTGCCAGCAGCCTAAGTGAGGGACCTAATGAAAAACTGTTTTTT
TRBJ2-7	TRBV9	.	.	CASSVGTGTYEQYF	TGTGCCAGCAGCGTAGGAACAGGTACCTACGAGCAGTACTTC
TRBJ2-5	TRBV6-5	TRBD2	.	CASSSLGLAKETQYF	TGTGCCAGCAGTTCGCTAGGACTAGCGAAAGAGACCCAGTACTTC
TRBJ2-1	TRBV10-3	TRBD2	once	CAISGRGGGGDEQFF	TGTGCCATCAGTGGACGGGGGGGAGGTGGCGATGAGCAGTTCTTC
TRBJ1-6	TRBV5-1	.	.	CASSGEGDSPLHF	TGCGCCAGCAGCGGCGAGGGTGATTCACCCCTCCACTTT
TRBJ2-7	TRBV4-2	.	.	CASSQEVIASRAYEQYF	TGTGCCAGCAGCCAAGAAGTCATTGCTAGCAGGGCCTACGAGCAGTACTTC
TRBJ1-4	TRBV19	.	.	CASSLWMTNEKLFF	TGTGCCAGTAGTTTGTGGATGACTAATGAAAAACTGTTTTTT